This TCR beta chain was retrieved from a study of cytomegalovirus exposure and HLA in healthy donors. Study observations and caveats: The study put some 160 TCR beta chains on its list as cytomegalovirus-associated.

PCR amplification relied on 60 Vbeta primers (plus 13 Jbeta primers). Sequencing used immunoSEQ multiplex PCR; TCRdb keeps in-frame clones, though not all of them. This sample's table has just over 150,000 clones. About this clone: Its antigen is currently unknown.

CDR1 and CDR2 (germline): SGHRS, YFSETQ. V lost 4 bases to trimming and J lost 7 bases; unmatched junction nucleotides: 7. The CDR3 is 14 amino acids. The sequence came from a woman aged 55-69 years in good health and CMV-seronegative. Sequencing was carried out using PBMCs. The chain employs TRBV5-1 and TRBJ2-2; 7 bases are a match to TRBD1. CDR3 protein: CASSNDRVIGELFF. DNA for the CDR3: TGCGCCAGCAGCAATGACAGGGTTATCGGGGAGCTGTTTTTT.